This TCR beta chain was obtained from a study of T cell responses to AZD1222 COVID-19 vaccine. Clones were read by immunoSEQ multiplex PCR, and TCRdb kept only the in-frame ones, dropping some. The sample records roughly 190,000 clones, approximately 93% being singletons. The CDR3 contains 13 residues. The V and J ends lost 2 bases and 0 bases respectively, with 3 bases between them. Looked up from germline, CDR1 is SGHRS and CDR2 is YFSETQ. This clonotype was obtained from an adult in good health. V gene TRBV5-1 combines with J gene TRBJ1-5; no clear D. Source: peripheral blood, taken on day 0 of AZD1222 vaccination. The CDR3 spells CASSLGSNQPQHF. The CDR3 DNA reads TGCGCCAGCAGCTTAGGTAGCAATCAGCCCCAGCATTTT.